Below, 24 T cell receptor beta chains from the same sample are listed, as sequenced in a study of OX40 agonist ivuxolimab in advanced cancers. Produced via immunoSEQ multiplex PCR; TCRdb's table is partial and in-frame only. The data show about 58,000 clones, approximately 90% seen once. The starting material was CD4+ or CD8+ T cells sorted from blood, obtained in a trial of the OX40 agonist ivuxolimab. These receptors were taken from an adult with an advanced solid tumor such as melanoma, head and neck, liver or kidney cancer.

This clone was observed a handful of times. The V and J genes are TRBV6-6 and TRBJ2-4, with 8 bases aligning to TRBD1. The CDR3 consists of 14 residues. The germline CDR1 and CDR2 sequences are MNHNY and SVGAGI (reference sequence). V lost 0 bases to trimming and J lost 6 bases; unmatched junction nucleotides: 1. The CDR3 here is CASSYSQGANIQYF. The CDR3 DNA is TGTGCCAGCAGTTACTCGCAGGGGGCAAACATTCAGTACTTC.

The genes are TRBV6-4 and TRBJ2-3; no reliable D call. This CDR3 has 14 residues. The V and J ends lost 3 bases and 0 bases respectively, with 7 bases between them. The germline CDR1 and CDR2 sequences are MRHNA and SNTAGT. The DNA of the CDR3 is TGTGCCAGCAGTGAACAGCCTAGCACAGATACGCAGTATTTT. This translates into CASSEQPSTDTQYF.

The gene calls are TRBV5-1 and TRBJ1-4, with 8 bases fitting TRBD1. This CDR3 region has 15 residues. Germline CDR1 and CDR2: SGHRS and YFSETQ. The trim removed 4 bases at V and 4 bases at J, leaving 6 bases unmatched. The CDR3 sequence: CASSRDRGDNEKLFF. The CDR3 DNA reads TGCGCCAGCAGCCGTGACAGGGGCGATAATGAAAAACTGTTTTTT.

A word on this clone: Other nucleotide sequences from this sample produce the same CDR3. V usage is TRBV7-2 and J usage is TRBJ2-7; TRBD2 agrees at 9 bases. Germline V gene lookup returns CDR1 SGHTA and CDR2 FQGNSA. V shed 4 bases and J 1 base; nucleotides not matched to a gene: 2. The CDR3 spans 14 residues. CDR3 DNA: TGTGCCAGCAGCTCGACTAGCGGTTCCTACGAGCAGTACTTC. This sequence encodes CASSSTSGSYEQYF.

V usage is TRBV6-5 and J usage is TRBJ2-5; a possible D gene is TRBD2 (5 bases). The germline V and J ends were trimmed by 0 bases and 5 bases, with 10 bases remaining between them. CDR1 is MNHEY and CDR2 is SVGAGI in the germline V gene. The CDR3 is made up of 14 amino acids. The CDR3: CASSYSRVQETQYF. DNA of the CDR3: TGTGCCAGCAGTTACTCGAGGGTTCAGGAGACCCAGTACTTC.

The V call is TRBV5-4, the J call TRBJ2-5, with a possible D match to TRBD1 (6 bases). The DNA end is more similar to TRBJ2-7, so the J call may be wrong. CDR1 and CDR2 (germline): SGHNT, YYREEE (reference sequence). This CDR3 has 17 residues. The CDR3 nucleotides are TGTGCCAGCAGCCCCGGTGGGGGACACGATAGAGCCTACGAGCAGTACTTC. Amino acid sequence: CASSPGGGHDRAYEQYF.

As for this clone: Distinct nucleotide sequences in the sample also encode this CDR3. The chain carries TRBV28 and TRBJ2-3; 7 bases align to TRBD2. Germline V gives CDR1 MDHEN, CDR2 SYDVKM. This CDR3 comprises 17 residues. The V segment lost 4 bases and the J segment 3 bases; nucleotides outside the gene matches: 13. CDR3 in amino acids: CASSSSGRAGWTDTQYF. CDR3 sequence (DNA): TGTGCCAGCAGTTCTAGTGGGAGGGCCGGGTGGACAGATACGCAGTATTTT. The complete variable domain, with remaining parts taken from reference TRBV28 and TRBJ2-3, reads DVKVTQSSRYLVKRTGEKVFLECVQDMDHENMFWYRQDPGLGLRLIYFSYDVKMKEKGDIPEGYSVSREKKERFSLILESASTNQTSMYLCASSSSGRAGWTDTQYFGPGTRLTVL.

The chain carries TRBV18 and TRBJ1-3; 8 nucleotides align to TRBD1. Germline V gives CDR1 KGHSH, CDR2 LQKENI. The CDR3 runs to 14 residues. Germline trimming cut 3 bases from V and 3 bases from J; bases unmatched to any gene: 1. As DNA, the CDR3 is TGTGCCAGCTCACCGGACAGGGTTGGAAACACCATATATTTT. Amino acid sequence: CASSPDRVGNTIYF.

The V and J genes are TRBV27 and TRBJ1-4, with TRBD1 matching over 12 bases. The germline gives CDR1 MNHEY, CDR2 SMNVEV (reference sequence). CDR3 length: 19 amino acids. V lost 5 bases, J lost 10 bases, and 20 bases stayed unmatched. In nucleotides, the CDR3 is TGTGCCAGCAGTGAAACCCGACCCGGGACAGGGGGCGCATACGTAAAACTGTTTTTT. Encoded protein: CASSETRPGTGGAYVKLFF.

This sequence joins TRBV28 and TRBJ2-7; D gene unclear. Germline CDR1 is MDHEN and CDR2 is SYDVKM. V lost 5 bases to trimming and J lost 6 bases, with 11 bases between them. CDR3 size: 12 residues. The CDR3 is CASSLPRGEQYF. The CDR3 coding sequence is TGTGCCAGCAGTCTCCCGCGAGGCGAGCAGTACTTC. The complete variable domain, with remaining parts taken from reference TRBV28 and TRBJ2-7, reads DVKVTQSSRYLVKRTGEKVFLECVQDMDHENMFWYRQDPGLGLRLIYFSYDVKMKEKGDIPEGYSVSREKKERFSLILESASTNQTSMYLCASSLPRGEQYFGPGTRLTVT.

CDR3 in amino acids: CASRTPGGKNIQYF. CDR3 bases: TGCGCCAGCAGGACTCCCGGCGGCAAAAACATTCAGTACTTC. V and J are TRBV23-1 and TRBJ2-4; D is undetermined. TRBV23-1 is an ORF for which the function is uncertain. The CDR3 spans 14 residues. V was shortened by 6 bases and J by 3 bases, with 12 bases between the two germline ends.

The J gene is TRBJ1-1, the V gene TRBV7-2; D unresolved. The germline CDR1 and CDR2 sequences are SGHTA and FQGNSA. V was cut by 5 bases and J by 1 base, with 11 bases left in between. CDR3 length: 14 amino acids. CDR3 loop: CASSQMARNTEAFF. CDR3 DNA sequence: TGTGCCAGCAGCCAGATGGCCAGGAACACTGAAGCTTTCTTT.

This chain links TRBV11-2 with TRBJ2-2; D possibly corresponds to TRBD2 (6 bases). From germline, CDR1 is SGHAT and CDR2 FQNNGV. This CDR3 spans 13 amino acids. The ends were cut back, 3 bases at V and 6 bases at J, with 8 bases in the middle. In DNA form, the CDR3 reads TGTGCCAGCAGCTTCACGGGGGCCGGGGAGCTGTTTTTT. The encoded protein is CASSFTGAGELFF.

The chain carries TRBV5-1 and TRBJ1-5, with D perhaps TRBD1 (5 bases). Germline V gene data show CDR1 as SGHRS and CDR2 as YFSETQ. Trimming removed 4 bases at V and 7 bases at J, with 18 bases between. The CDR3 consists of 15 residues. CDR3 residues: CASSPGGEQVQPQHF. The DNA of the CDR3 is TGCGCCAGCAGCCCTGGAGGGGAACAGGTCCAGCCCCAGCATTTT.

This clone appeared a single time. Other DNA sequences of this sample code for an identical CDR3. The chain joins TRBV5-1 to TRBJ2-3; no reliable D call. CDR1 and CDR2 from the germline V gene are SGHRS and YFSETQ. The CDR3 is 13 amino acids. V was shortened by 0 bases and J by 0 bases, with 2 bases between the two germline ends. CDR3 loop: CASSLGSTDTQYF. CDR3 DNA: TGCGCCAGCAGCTTGGGGAGCACAGATACGCAGTATTTT.

This clone was seen a handful of times. V is TRBV16 and J is TRBJ2-7, with D unclear. The V gene lost 4 bases and the J gene lost 0 bases, with 10 bases spanning the gap. Germline V CDR1 and CDR2: KGHSY, FQNENV. The CDR3 extends over 14 amino acids. CDR3 nucleotide sequence: TGTGCCAGCAGCCCACGGACCCGCTCCTACGAGCAGTACTTC. It specifies CASSPRTRSYEQYF.

This chain joins TRBV7-6 and TRBJ2-1; a possible D gene is TRBD2 (6 bases). CDR1 is SGHVS and CDR2 is FNYEAQ in the germline V gene. This CDR3 is 15 amino acids long. Trimming removed 5 bases at V and 4 bases at J, with 15 bases between. CDR3 loop: CASSPAGDFYNEQFF. The CDR3 DNA reads as TGTGCCAGCAGCCCCGCCGGGGACTTTTACAATGAGCAGTTCTTC.

The DNA of the CDR3 is TGCGCCAGCACCAGTCGTACTAGCGGGAGGGTTTGGTATGAGCAGTTCTTC. Residues: CASTSRTSGRVWYEQFF. The rearrangement joins TRBV5-1 to TRBJ2-1; TRBD2 agrees at 13 bases. J lost 8 bases, V lost 6 bases, and 14 bases had no gene match. The CDR3 spans 17 residues. Germline V gives CDR1 SGHRS, CDR2 YFSETQ.

This clone was found a few times. CDR3 in amino acids: CASSSGTGGETQYF. CDR3 bases: TGTGCCAGCAGCTCCGGGACTGGGGGAGAGACCCAGTACTTC. This chain joins TRBV7-2 and TRBJ2-5; possible D gene TRBD2, 6 bases. CDR3 length: 14 amino acids. V was trimmed by 4 bases and J by 4 bases, leaving 13 bases between them. Germline V CDR1 and CDR2: SGHTA, FQGNSA. Filled out from reference TRBV7-2 and TRBJ2-5, the complete variable domain reads GAGVSQSPSNKVTEKGKDVELRCDPISGHTALYWYRQSLGQGLEFLIYFQGNSAPDKSGLPSDRFSAERTGGSVSTLTIQRTQQEDSAVYLCASSSGTGGETQYFGPGTRLLVL.

The sample holds one count of this clone. The J gene is TRBJ2-1, the V gene TRBV10-3, with 10 positions matching TRBD1. The length of the CDR3 is 15 residues. V gave up 4 bases and J gave up 8 bases; unmatched junction bases: 8. The germline gives CDR1 ENHRY, CDR2 SYGVKD. CDR3 in amino acids: CAISGGQGSSYEQFF. The CDR3 DNA follows: TGTGCCATCAGTGGGGGACAGGGGTCTTCATATGAGCAGTTCTTC.

As concerns this clone: A much bigger clone sits one base away, suggesting this may be a read error. The sample holds other DNA sequences that translate to the same CDR3. This rearrangement joins TRBV11-3 to TRBJ2-3; D gene unclear. The V and J ends lost 1 base and 6 bases respectively, with 2 bases between them. Germline CDR1 and CDR2: SGHNT and YENEEA. The CDR3 is 11 residues long. DNA of the CDR3: TGTGCCAGCAGCTTAGGTGATACGCAGTATTTT. This gives the protein CASSLGDTQYF.

This clone was observed a single time. The chain joins TRBV15 to TRBJ2-1, with 9 bases fitting TRBD2. Germline V gives CDR1 LNHNV, CDR2 YYDKDF (reference sequence). The V gene end was trimmed by 6 bases and the J gene end by 4 bases; junction bases not matched to a gene: 1. The CDR3 sequence is 13 residues long. CDR3: CATRTSGYNEQFF. The CDR3, as DNA: TGTGCCACCAGGACTAGCGGTTACAATGAGCAGTTCTTC. The variable domain in full, with the rest retrieved from reference TRBV15 and TRBJ2-1, is DAMVIQNPRYQVTQFGKPVTLSCSQTLNHNVMYWYQQKSSQAPKLLFHYYDKDFNNEADTPDNFQSRRPNTSFCFLDIRSPGLGDTAMYLCATRTSGYNEQFFGPGTRLTVL.

The genes are TRBV5-1 and TRBJ2-2; no clear D gene. This CDR3 comprises 16 residues. Germline V gene sequence: CDR1 SGHRS, CDR2 YFSETQ. V dropped 4 bases and J dropped 5 bases, with 18 bases sitting between them. Written as DNA, the CDR3 is TGCGCCAGCAGCCCAGACTCGGCAAGTAGAACCGGGGAGCTGTTTTTT. It specifies CASSPDSASRTGELFF.

The CDR3 nucleotides read TGTGCCAGCAGTGTTCAAGGGGAGAATCAGCCCCAGCATTTT. Amino acid sequence: CASSVQGENQPQHF. V is TRBV2 and J is TRBJ1-5; possible D gene TRBD1, 5 bases. CDR1 and CDR2 (germline): SNHLY, FYNNEI. This CDR3 has 14 amino acids. Trimming cost V 4 bases and J 4 bases, with 11 bases left between them.